This is a list of T cell receptor beta chains from one sample in a study of T cell repertoires in cytomegalovirus infection. Each CDR3 protein is one row after TCRdb ran MiXCR on the reads. Of about 220,000 distinct CDR3 sequences listed, around 35% are singletons. Antigens for these TCRs are unknown. The sample was CD8+ T cells from cultured PBMCs, taken from culture after CMV antigen stimulation. These receptors came from a human donor in good health (CMV status not recorded). Some clones in this sample may be carry-over from other donors' samples. Each CDR3 is given with its conserved first and last residue. The D gene is left open where the match is weak. Clone size is given for some rows only: seen once, a few or many times, or a class if the clone is expanded.

J gene: TRBJ2-1
V gene: TRBV6-1
clone size: .
D gene: .
CDR3 DNA: TGTGCCTCCCACCACGGGGGCACTATCAAATACAATGAGCAGTTCTTC
CDR3 protein: CASHHGGTIKYNEQFF

J gene: TRBJ1-4
V gene: TRBV7-6
clone size: .
D gene: .
CDR3 DNA: TGTGCCAGCAGCCACGGGACCCAGAACCGAGGGTTGAATGAAAAACTGTTTTTT
CDR3 protein: CASSHGTQNRGLNEKLFF

J gene: TRBJ2-1
V gene: TRBV2
clone size: .
D gene: TRBD2
CDR3 DNA: TGTGCCATTCTGGGGGGGGGTACGCAGTTCTTC
CDR3 protein: CAILGGGTQFF

J gene: TRBJ1-2
V gene: TRBV19
clone size: .
D gene: .
CDR3 DNA: TGTGCCAGCATTAAAACGGGGCACTTTAACTATGGCTACACCTTC
CDR3 protein: CASIKTGHFNYGYTF

J gene: TRBJ1-2
V gene: TRBV12-3/TRBV12-4
clone size: few
D gene: .
CDR3 DNA: TGTGCCAGCAGTTTAGGGGGGGACCGAGTCTATGGCTACACCTTC
CDR3 protein: CASSLGGDRVYGYTF

J gene: TRBJ2-5
V gene: TRBV7-4
clone size: once
D gene: TRBD1
CDR3 DNA: TGTGCCAGCAGCCAGACGGACAGGGAAGAGACCCAGTACTTC
CDR3 protein: CASSQTDREETQYF

J gene: TRBJ2-4
V gene: TRBV6-4
clone size: .
D gene: .
CDR3 DNA: TGTGCCAGCAGTAGGCCAGCTCGAGCGATGGGGATAGCCAAAAACATTCAGTACTTC
CDR3 protein: CASSRPARAMGIAKNIQYF

J gene: TRBJ2-1
V gene: TRBV4-2
clone size: .
D gene: .
CDR3 DNA: TGTGCCAGCAGCCAAGAGCGAGCCCAAGGGCAGTTCTTC
CDR3 protein: CASSQERAQGQFF

J gene: TRBJ2-3
V gene: TRBV9
clone size: .
D gene: .
CDR3 DNA: TGTGCCAGCAGCCCCCAGAAAGTGCGGACAGATACGCAGTATTTT
CDR3 protein: CASSPQKVRTDTQYF

J gene: TRBJ2-1
V gene: TRBV2
clone size: .
D gene: .
CDR3 DNA: TGTGCCAGCAGTGATTATCGGGATGAGCAGTTCTTC
CDR3 protein: CASSDYRDEQFF

J gene: TRBJ2-7
V gene: TRBV2
clone size: few
D gene: .
CDR3 DNA: TGTGCCAGCAGTGAACCAGGCCCGCGAGAGCAGTACTTC
CDR3 protein: CASSEPGPREQYF

J gene: TRBJ2-7
V gene: TRBV6-4
clone size: few
D gene: TRBD2
CDR3 DNA: TGTGCCAGCAGCCGACTAGCGGGGCACTACGAGCAGTACTTC
CDR3 protein: CASSRLAGHYEQYF

J gene: TRBJ2-5
V gene: TRBV27
clone size: .
D gene: .
CDR3 DNA: TGTGCCAGCAGTTTAGTGGGTCGGGGGAAGGAGACCCAGTACTTC
CDR3 protein: CASSLVGRGKETQYF

J gene: TRBJ2-5
V gene: TRBV6-2/TRBV6-3
clone size: .
D gene: .
CDR3 DNA: TGTGCCAGCAGGGACCCCGGGAGCATGGGGACCCAGTACTTC
CDR3 protein: CASRDPGSMGTQYF

J gene: TRBJ1-2
V gene: TRBV7-2
clone size: .
D gene: .
CDR3 DNA: TGTGCCAGCAGCTGGACCGTAGGTGCTAACTATGGCTACACCTTC
CDR3 protein: CASSWTVGANYGYTF

J gene: TRBJ1-3
V gene: TRBV28
clone size: .
D gene: .
CDR3 DNA: TGTGCCAGCAGTTTAGGACCGGGTCTGATCTCTGGAAACACCATATATTTT
CDR3 protein: CASSLGPGLISGNTIYF

J gene: TRBJ2-7
V gene: TRBV27
clone size: .
D gene: TRBD2
CDR3 DNA: TGTGCCAGCAGTCCCTCGGGGGGAAGAACCTACGAGCAGTACTTC
CDR3 protein: CASSPSGGRTYEQYF

J gene: TRBJ1-4
V gene: TRBV7-2
clone size: few
D gene: .
CDR3 DNA: TGTGCCAGCAGCGCCGGGGCGGCTGGTCTTAATGAAAAACTGTTTTTT
CDR3 protein: CASSAGAAGLNEKLFF

J gene: TRBJ1-1
V gene: TRBV20-1
clone size: .
D gene: .
CDR3 DNA: TGCAGTGCCGCCGGGCAGACGAACACTGAAGCTTTCTTT
CDR3 protein: CSAAGQTNTEAFF

J gene: TRBJ2-5
V gene: TRBV25-1
clone size: .
D gene: .
CDR3 DNA: TGTGCCAGCAGTGATAGGTGGACCCAGTACTTC
CDR3 protein: CASSDRWTQYF

J gene: TRBJ2-1
V gene: TRBV7-8
clone size: few
D gene: TRBD2
CDR3 DNA: TGTGCCAGCAGCTTAAGGGGACTAGCGGGGGGCGGGAGCTCCTACAATGAGCAGTTCTTC
CDR3 protein: CASSLRGLAGGGSSYNEQFF

J gene: TRBJ2-4
V gene: TRBV7-9
clone size: .
D gene: .
CDR3 DNA: TGTGCCAGCAGCTTCGATCTGGGGTACAAAAACATTCAGTACTTC
CDR3 protein: CASSFDLGYKNIQYF

J gene: TRBJ2-7
V gene: TRBV27
clone size: few
D gene: TRBD1
CDR3 DNA: TGTGCCAGCAGTACAACGACAGGGGTCAGCTCCTACGAGCAGTACTTC
CDR3 protein: CASSTTTGVSSYEQYF

J gene: TRBJ2-7
V gene: TRBV20-1
clone size: few
D gene: TRBD2
CDR3 DNA: TGCAGTGCTAGAGATCGGACTAGCTTGGCCTACGAGCAGTACTTC
CDR3 protein: CSARDRTSLAYEQYF

J gene: TRBJ1-1
V gene: TRBV7-8
clone size: many
D gene: .
CDR3 DNA: TGTGCCAGCAGCTTAGTGGACGGGGGGCGGACTGAAGCTTTCTTT
CDR3 protein: CASSLVDGGRTEAFF

J gene: TRBJ1-4
V gene: TRBV7-6
clone size: .
D gene: .
CDR3 DNA: TGTGCCAGCAGCTTCGGGGCTAATGAAAAACTGTTTTTT
CDR3 protein: CASSFGANEKLFF

J gene: TRBJ2-2
V gene: TRBV9
clone size: .
D gene: .
CDR3 DNA: TGTGCCAGCAGCGTAGACACCGGGGAGCTGTTTTTT
CDR3 protein: CASSVDTGELFF

J gene: TRBJ2-1
V gene: TRBV12-3/TRBV12-4
clone size: .
D gene: TRBD2
CDR3 DNA: TGTGCCAGCAGTGGGACTAGCGGGAGCGATAGCTCCTACAATGAGCAGTTCTTC
CDR3 protein: CASSGTSGSDSSYNEQFF

J gene: TRBJ2-3
V gene: TRBV7-9
clone size: .
D gene: .
CDR3 DNA: TGTGCCAGCAGCCAGCCTAGCACAGATACGCAGTATTTT
CDR3 protein: CASSQPSTDTQYF

J gene: TRBJ1-2
V gene: TRBV7-9
clone size: .
D gene: .
CDR3 DNA: TGTGCCAGCAGCTTAGCGATCGGGACTGGCTACACCTTC
CDR3 protein: CASSLAIGTGYTF

J gene: TRBJ2-1
V gene: TRBV20-1
clone size: .
D gene: TRBD2
CDR3 DNA: TGCAGTGCCTCTCCGCGGGAGGGCCGCGATGAGCAGTTCTTC
CDR3 protein: CSASPREGRDEQFF

J gene: TRBJ1-2
V gene: TRBV7-6
clone size: .
D gene: .
CDR3 DNA: TGTGCCAGCAGCCTGACACAGGGTTCCCTCAGGGGCTACACCTTC
CDR3 protein: CASSLTQGSLRGYTF

J gene: TRBJ2-2
V gene: TRBV7-3
clone size: .
D gene: .
CDR3 DNA: TGTGCCAGCAGCTTAGCCGACTCGAACACCGGGGAGCTGTTTTTT
CDR3 protein: CASSLADSNTGELFF

J gene: TRBJ1-4
V gene: TRBV7-9
clone size: .
D gene: .
CDR3 DNA: TGTGCCAGCAGTCGATCCCGGGACCTCGCTAATGAAAAACTGTTTTTT
CDR3 protein: CASSRSRDLANEKLFF

J gene: TRBJ2-7
V gene: TRBV7-6
clone size: few
D gene: .
CDR3 DNA: TGTGCCAGCAGCCCAGGACAGACCATATACGAGCAGTACTTC
CDR3 protein: CASSPGQTIYEQYF

J gene: TRBJ2-1
V gene: TRBV7-2
clone size: few
D gene: .
CDR3 DNA: TGTGCCAGCAGTTTATCCAGGCAGGGTCATGAGCAGTTCTTC
CDR3 protein: CASSLSRQGHEQFF

J gene: TRBJ2-7
V gene: TRBV9
clone size: .
D gene: .
CDR3 DNA: TGTGCCAGCAGCGTCGGCGGAGGCCACGACGAGCAGTACTTC
CDR3 protein: CASSVGGGHDEQYF

J gene: TRBJ2-5
V gene: TRBV20-1
clone size: few
D gene: .
CDR3 DNA: TGCAGTGCTAGACCCCGACCGCGATACCAAGAGACCCAGTACTTC
CDR3 protein: CSARPRPRYQETQYF

J gene: TRBJ1-1
V gene: TRBV7-8
clone size: few
D gene: .
CDR3 DNA: TGTGCCAGCAGTCCTGGATGGGGCCGACGGGGGACTGAAGCTTTCTTT
CDR3 protein: CASSPGWGRRGTEAFF

J gene: TRBJ1-1
V gene: TRBV28
clone size: .
D gene: .
CDR3 DNA: TGTGCCAGCAGTACCTACCAGTCCCGGAACACTGAAGCTTTCTTT
CDR3 protein: CASSTYQSRNTEAFF

J gene: TRBJ2-5
V gene: TRBV7-9
clone size: .
D gene: .
CDR3 DNA: TGTGCCAGCAGCTGGCCAGGGGGGTTAGAGACCCAGTACTTC
CDR3 protein: CASSWPGGLETQYF

J gene: TRBJ2-7
V gene: TRBV7-3
clone size: .
D gene: .
CDR3 DNA: TGTGCCAGCAGCTCAGGGCTTAATGGCGAGCAGTACTTC
CDR3 protein: CASSSGLNGEQYF

J gene: TRBJ1-1
V gene: TRBV2
clone size: .
D gene: TRBD1
CDR3 DNA: TGTGCCAGCAGGCTAAAGGACAGGGGCATGAACACTGAAGCTTTCTTT
CDR3 protein: CASRLKDRGMNTEAFF

J gene: TRBJ2-7
V gene: TRBV7-2
clone size: .
D gene: .
CDR3 DNA: TGTGCCAGCAGCTTAGCGGGGAACCCCTACGAGCAGTACTTC
CDR3 protein: CASSLAGNPYEQYF

J gene: TRBJ1-5
V gene: TRBV25-1
clone size: .
D gene: .
CDR3 DNA: TGTGCCAGCAGTGATGGCGGGTTCCTGCCCCAGCATTTT
CDR3 protein: CASSDGGFLPQHF

J gene: TRBJ1-2
V gene: TRBV4-1
clone size: .
D gene: TRBD1
CDR3 DNA: TGTGCCAGCAGCCAACCGGACAGGGAATATGGCTACACCTTC
CDR3 protein: CASSQPDREYGYTF

J gene: TRBJ1-2
V gene: TRBV7-9
clone size: few
D gene: .
CDR3 DNA: TGTGCCAGCAGCTCCGGGACACCGAACTATGGCTACACCTTC
CDR3 protein: CASSSGTPNYGYTF

J gene: TRBJ2-1
V gene: TRBV7-3
clone size: .
D gene: .
CDR3 DNA: TGTGCCAGCAGCTTAACCAAGGGGTTGGGTGAGCAGTTCTTC
CDR3 protein: CASSLTKGLGEQFF

J gene: TRBJ2-3
V gene: TRBV27
clone size: few
D gene: .
CDR3 DNA: TGTGCCAGCAGTTTAAAGATCACAGATACGCAGTATTTT
CDR3 protein: CASSLKITDTQYF